A single T cell receptor beta chain is shown here with its context. CDR3 length: 14 residues. V was clipped by 6 bases and J by 2 bases; unmatched bases: 4. Germline CDR1 LNHDA, CDR2 SQIVND (reference sequence). Using immunoSEQ multiplex PCR, the repertoire was profiled, and TCRdb retains in-frame clones only, with some absent. The sample lists nearly 200,000 clones; less than 90% were seen once. This record belongs to a study of blood T cell repertoires in COVID-19. Across the whole study: The study drew acute and convalescent COVID-19 samples from the United States, Italy and Spain.

The TCR comes from an older woman with acute or convalescent COVID-19. The chain combines TRBV19 with TRBJ2-5; 9 bases fit TRBD1. The specimen sequenced was peripheral blood. DNA of the CDR3: TGTGCCAGTAGCCGGGACAGGGTTCAAGAGACCCAGTACTTC. Amino acid sequence: CASSRDRVQETQYF.